This note documents a single T cell receptor (beta chain) sequence. V shed 3 bases and J shed 0 bases, with 8 bases lying between them. The CDR3 runs to 14 residues. Germline V gene sequence: CDR1 ENHRY, CDR2 SYGVKD. Generated by immunoSEQ multiplex PCR, the TCRdb table keeps only in-frame clones and is missing some. The sample contains some 26,000 clones, around 75% of which appear only once. This record comes from a study of memory CD4+ T cells and cytomegalovirus serostatus. The overall study: This sample comes from healthy Belgian adults, 9 CMV seropositive, approximately 25 seronegative.

The sort gate was single viable CD3+CD4+CD8-CD45RO+ cells for memory CD4+ T cells. This chain uses TRBV10-3 with TRBJ1-1, with D unclear. This clonotype was sampled from an adult in good health and CMV-seronegative. The sequencing sample was made of memory CD4+ T cells from blood. The CDR3, as DNA: TGTGCCATCAGTGATTATGGAGTGAACACTGAAGCTTTCTTT. It specifies CAISDYGVNTEAFF.